This T cell receptor (beta chain) originates from a study of OX40 agonist ivuxolimab in advanced cancers. The assay was immunoSEQ multiplex PCR, and TCRdb's table has in-frame clones only and misses some. Of about 95,000 clones listed, about 88% are singletons. The CDR3 runs 14 residues. Germline-derived CDR1 and CDR2 are MNHNY and SVGAGI (reference sequence). The V and J ends lost 6 bases and 0 bases respectively, with 9 bases between them. This chain uses TRBV6-6 with TRBJ2-1; D call uncertain. Specimen: CD4+ or CD8+ T cells sorted from blood, collected in a trial of the OX40 agonist ivuxolimab. This TCR was sampled from an adult with an advanced solid tumor such as melanoma, head and neck, liver or kidney cancer. The CDR3 loop reads CASSVASSYNEQFF. In DNA form, the CDR3 reads TGTGCCAGCAGCGTGGCAAGCTCCTACAATGAGCAGTTCTTC.